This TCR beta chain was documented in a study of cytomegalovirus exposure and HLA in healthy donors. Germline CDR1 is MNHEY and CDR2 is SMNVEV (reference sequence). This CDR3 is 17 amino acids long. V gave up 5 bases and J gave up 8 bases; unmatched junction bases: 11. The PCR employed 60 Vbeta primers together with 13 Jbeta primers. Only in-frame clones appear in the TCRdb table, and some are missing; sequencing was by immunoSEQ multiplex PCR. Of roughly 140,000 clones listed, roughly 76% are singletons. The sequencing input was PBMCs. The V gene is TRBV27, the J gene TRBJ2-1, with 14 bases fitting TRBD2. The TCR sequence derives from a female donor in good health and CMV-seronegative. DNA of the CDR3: TGTGCCAGCAGTCTTGGGACCGGGACTAGCGGGAGTCATGAGCAGTTCTTC. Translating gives CASSLGTGTSGSHEQFF.